This TCR beta chain originates from a study of vaccination and CD4 T cells after COVID-19. Overall study: The post-vaccine samples came a median approximately 73 days after dose two (range 14 to 241).

Germline V lookup: CDR1 SGHTA, CDR2 FQGNSA. The CDR3 extends over 13 amino acids. The V gene lost 5 bases and the J gene lost 9 bases, with 14 bases spanning the gap. In its sample, this clonotype was seen once. Its antigen is unidentified. Researchers used the Oncomine TCR Beta short-read assay to sequence DNA from cultured CD4+ T cells. TCRdb re-analysed the PCR reads in MiXCR, keeping a single row per CDR3 protein. The table lists over 8,500 distinct CDR3 sequences, 50% to 65% of them singletons. Treatment denoted: roughly ten-day PBMC culture with coronavirus spike peptide pools or control peptides (ViraFEST assay). Investigators obtained the unexposed donor's CD4+ T cells before the COVID-19 pandemic (2011-2018).

Sequencing was done on a sample of CD4+ T cells from blood, cultured in vitro. This TCR came from a human donor in good health. The chain uses TRBV7-2 and TRBJ1-3; D is perhaps TRBD1 (6 bases). As DNA, the CDR3 is TGTGCCAGCAGCGACCAGGGGCGCGGCACCATATATTTT. Its translation: CASSDQGRGTIYF.